Only one count was recorded for the clone carrying this TCR beta chain. The CDR3 spans 14 residues. Germline V gene data show CDR1 as SNHLY and CDR2 as FYNNEI. V dropped 6 bases and J dropped 3; count of bases not matched to a gene: 5. The record originates from a study of blood T cell repertoires in COVID-19. About the study: The study drew acute and convalescent COVID-19 samples from the United States, Italy and Spain. Sources were T cells, B-cell-depleted T cells, or PBMCs; the material itself was cDNA or gDNA.

Per the original methods: For nucleated cells, counts were estimated from reference gene primer amplification. Sequenced by immunoSEQ multiplex PCR; TCRdb stores in-frame clones only, minus some. Clonal size and the V and J genes are those of that table, whereas D and trimming came from the DNA. The sample carries about 180,000 clones, approximately 86% recorded once. The source of this sequence is a woman over 75 with active or convalescent COVID-19. Sequenced material: peripheral blood. The J gene is TRBJ2-7, the V gene TRBV2; TRBD1 matches at 10 bases. This CDR3 is CASSGQGVFYEQYF. CDR3 coding DNA: TGTGCCAGCAGCGGACAGGGGGTATTCTACGAGCAGTACTTC.